This T cell receptor (beta chain) was captured in a study of tumor-infiltrating lymphocytes in localized non-small cell lung cancer (dated by TCRdb to the early 2020s). Notes on the research overall: Several histologies were represented in the cohort, which also included both smokers and never-smokers as well as patients whose samples were collected after neoadjuvant chemotherapy. Each patient contributed resected tumor tissue and uninvolved lung tissue from the same patient, described as non-adjacent to the tumor. Alongside flow cytometry, multiplex immunofluorescence, RNA-seq, exome sequencing and proteomics, TCR sequencing was applied to the same patients as one of several integrated assays. In total, the ICON cohort consisted of around 140 surgical patients with localized non-small cell lung cancer who had their tumors resected. A total of roughly 57 patients were included in the paired tumor versus uninvolved lung comparison of immunoSEQ T-cell fraction. Study-level results and caveats: Consistent with immunofluorescence CD3 counts, TCRbeta sequencing supported greater T cell infiltration in tumors than in uninvolved lung tissue. Assay coverage differed among patients according to how much tissue was available, so only a subset of the cohort had TCR sequencing. Recurrence-free survival showed no association with tumor T-cell fraction from TCR sequencing (p = 0.61). The TCR-derived T-cell fraction showed no difference between the flow cytometry-defined immunotypes IM1 (good prognosis) and IM2 (poor prognosis). Different pieces of the same tissue were used for different assays, so technical variation could not be separated from intratumor heterogeneity.

Enrollment in ICON was initiated in 2016, and the last patient was enrolled in September 2018. Fresh tumor and matched uninvolved tissue for in-depth immune analyses, including TCR sequencing, were collected from a subcohort of about 80 patients. TCR sequencing was performed on DNA isolated from bulk tissue, without cell sorting. TCR sequencing with the immunoSEQ assay provided the T-cell fraction in tumor and uninvolved lung tissue. In the original analysis: For survival analysis, patients were divided into high (upper tertile) and low (lower two tertiles) T-cell fraction groups, which were compared by log-rank test. A signed-rank test was used to check for differences in T-cell fraction between paired tumor and uninvolved lung. TCRdb obtained this table from immuneACCESS and retained in-frame rearrangements with V and J assigned. These tables miss some clones; where compared with another copy, unresolved V genes account for less than half of the shortfall, and the remainder is unexplained. The DNA gave D and trimming, while V, J and clone size come from that table. Counted in this sample were about 13,000 clones; under 70% of them appeared once. The ten largest clones capture almost 9.5% of the sample.

As for this clone: The target of this receptor is not known. The input lacks base qualities; no much larger clone sits a single base away.

The sequenced material came from lung tumor tissue. This clonotype was sampled from a human donor with non-small cell lung cancer.

Here is the DNA: TGTGCCTGGAGTGGGCTACCCGGGGAGCCCCAGCATTTT. This gives the protein CAWSGLPGEPQHF. Recombination linked TRBV30 to TRBJ1-5; the D gene is not confidently resolved. CDR1 and CDR2 were assigned from the germline V gene (reference sequence) as GTSNPN and SVGIG. The junction shows trimming of 1 base on V and 8 bases on J, plus 12 bases between the germline ends. From the cysteine up to the phenylalanine, the CDR3 has a length of 13 residues. The retained sequence is limited to the CDR3, 39 bases, with the frame set at the first base.